This T cell receptor beta chain was obtained from a study of beta chain features in type 1 diabetes. Study results and caveats: Healthy donors had naive, central memory and Treg TCRB repertoires that appeared less similar than those seen among patients.

Reverse transcribing all isolated RNA meant expressed TCRB transcripts were sequenced. Some clones are missing from TCRdb's copy, which holds only in-frame ones; the method was immunoSEQ multiplex PCR. Here the sample spans roughly 140,000 clones, over 8.5% being singletons. As to this clone: Its matching antigen is unknown.

CDR1 is LGHNA, CDR2 YSLEER, per germline. V was trimmed by 9 bases and J by 4 bases, leaving 16 bases between them. The CDR3 loop spans 14 amino acids. The clonotype originates from a young man in good health. The gene calls are TRBV4-3 and TRBJ1-5; no clear D. Material: central memory CD4+ T cells from blood. CDR3 nucleotide sequence: TGCGCCAGTGGGCAGAGGCGGGGTAATCAGCCCCAGCATTTT. As protein: CASGQRRGNQPQHF.